This TCR beta chain emerged from a study of identical twins. Whole-study findings and limits: The analysis was cross-sectional rather than longitudinal within donors.

Via MiXCR, TCRdb re-called the 5' RACE reads, giving one row per CDR3 protein. The top ten hold more than 0.25% of the sample, which has around 1.7 million distinct CDR3 sequences, 25% to 35% seen once. On this clonotype: The antigen remains undetermined. Germline and junction disagree at one end, which may indicate a read error.

CDR1 SGHTA and CDR2 FQGNSA come from the germline V gene. The CDR3 has 14 residues. The sequenced material came from cord blood. V and J are TRBV7-2 and TRBJ2-7; 9 bases align to TRBD2. The origin of this receptor is a newborn girl in good health. CDR3 DNA: TGTGCCAGCAGCCTAGATGGGACTAGCTACGAGCGGTACTTC. Protein sequence: CASSLDGTSYERYF.